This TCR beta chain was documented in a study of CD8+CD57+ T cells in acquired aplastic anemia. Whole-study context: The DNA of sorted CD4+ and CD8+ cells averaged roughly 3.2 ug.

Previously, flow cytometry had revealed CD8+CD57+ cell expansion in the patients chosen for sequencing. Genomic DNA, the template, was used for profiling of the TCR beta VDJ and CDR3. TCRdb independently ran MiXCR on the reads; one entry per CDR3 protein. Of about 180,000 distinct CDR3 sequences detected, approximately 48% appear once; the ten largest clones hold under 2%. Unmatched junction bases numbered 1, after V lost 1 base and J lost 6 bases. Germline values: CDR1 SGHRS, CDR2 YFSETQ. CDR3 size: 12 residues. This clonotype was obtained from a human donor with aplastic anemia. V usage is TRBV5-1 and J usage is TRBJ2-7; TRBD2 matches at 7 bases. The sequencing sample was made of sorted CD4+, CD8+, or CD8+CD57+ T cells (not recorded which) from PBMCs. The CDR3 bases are TGCGCCAGCAGCTTGAGCGGGGTCGAGCAGTACTTC. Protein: CASSLSGVEQYF.